The sequence of this T cell receptor (beta chain) was determined in a study of early T cells in non-severe SARS-CoV-2 infection. Study-wide background: The sequenced material was bulk RNA from unsorted whole blood, and its chains were unpaired.

Individual cDNA molecules carried attached unique molecular identifiers. TCRdb redid the calling of the 5' RACE reads with MiXCR, one entry per CDR3 protein. The profile covers about 17,000 distinct CDR3 sequences, with roughly 5.1% appearing a single time and over 5% taken by the ten largest. Study-wide results and caveats: VDJdb matching, biased toward anti-spike CD8 responses, missed private and CD4 specificities.

This clonotype was seen many times. The antigen remains undetermined. Germline V gene sequence: CDR1 MNHEY, CDR2 SVGAGI. CDR3 length: 15 residues. V dropped 4 bases and J dropped 5; count of bases not matched to a gene: 4. This TCR came from an adult who was a healthcare worker with PCR-confirmed SARS-CoV-2 infection or an uninfected control (not recorded which). V and J are TRBV6-5 and TRBJ1-6; 8 nucleotides line up with TRBD1. Specimen: whole blood. CDR3 protein: CASSFGQGHNSPLHF. CDR3 DNA sequence: TGTGCCAGCAGTTTCGGACAGGGACATAATTCACCCCTCCACTTT.